These 26 T cell receptor beta chains were sequenced from one sample in a study of read filtering for tumor transcriptome and immune sequencing. From roughly 390 ng of RNA, a library with molecular barcoded alpha/delta and beta/gamma adaptors was made. MiXCR, applied by TCRdb to the reads, yields one record per CDR3 protein. The table has about 58,000 distinct CDR3 sequences, 9% to 15% seen once. What was sequenced was a population of CD138-negative cells sorted from bone marrow. The receptors stem from a donor aged 40 or older with multiple myeloma.

This clonotype was seen a handful of times. A far larger clone differs by one base, so this is likely a read error. V gene TRBV4-3 combines with J gene TRBJ2-7; D is undetermined. Trimming cost V 3 bases and J 0 bases, with 15 bases left between them. The germline gives CDR1 LGHNA, CDR2 YSLEER. CDR3 length equals 16 residues. CDR3 sequence (DNA): TGCGCCAGCAGCCACAAGACGGACGGAAGCTCCTACGAGCAGTACTTC. Translating it yields CASSHKTDGSSYEQYF.

In this sample, this clonotype turned up many times. The chain has TRBV15 and TRBJ2-3, with TRBD2 as a possible D gene (6 bases). V lost 0 bases, J lost 3 bases, and 13 bases lay in between. CDR3 length equals 16 residues. Germline V gene lookup returns CDR1 LNHNV and CDR2 YYDKDF (reference sequence). The CDR3 sequence is CATSRDGRGLTDTQYF. CDR3 DNA: TGTGCCACCAGCAGAGATGGGCGGGGATTAACAGATACGCAGTATTTT.

This clonotype was observed at least ten times. The gene calls are TRBV11-3 and TRBJ2-5; no clear D gene. The germline V and J ends were trimmed by 1 base and 7 bases, with 10 bases remaining between them. This CDR3 has 13 residues. Per germline, CDR1 SGHNT and CDR2 YENEEA. The CDR3 coding sequence is TGTGCCAGCAGCTTAGTTATCTCAGGGACCCAGTACTTC. Residues: CASSLVISGTQYF.

This clonotype was seen many times. V and J are TRBV2 and TRBJ1-5; 9 bases match TRBD1. V gave up 4 bases and J gave up 6 bases; unmatched junction bases: 7. Germline CDR1 is SNHLY and CDR2 is FYNNEI. The CDR3 sequence is 15 residues long. The CDR3 DNA sequence: TGTGCCAGCAGTGCTGGGACAGGGCGATCTCAGCCCCAGCATTTT. This codes for CASSAGTGRSQPQHF.

This clonotype turned up a few times. V gene TRBV3-1 combines with J gene TRBJ2-5; D may match TRBD1 or TRBD2 (5 bases each). This CDR3 has 17 amino acids. Trimming shortened V by 0 bases and J by 5 bases, and 19 bases separated the two germline ends. CDR1 is LGHDT, CDR2 YNNKEL, per germline (reference sequence). As DNA, the CDR3 is TGTGCCAGCAGCCAAGAACGGGGACGTCTCCGGAGGGAGACCCAGTACTTC. As protein: CASSQERGRLRRETQYF.

In regard to this clonotype: Possible read error: a much larger clone is one base away. The chain carries TRBV7-3 and TRBJ2-3, with D unclear. The DNA matches TRBJ1-5 better at its end, which makes the J call doubtful. This CDR3 spans 13 amino acids. The germline V gene encodes CDR1 SGHTA and CDR2 FQGTGA. The CDR3 protein is CASSGLHTDTQHF. The DNA of the CDR3 is TGTGCCAGCAGCGGGCTGCACACAGATACGCAGCATTTT.

This clonotype has ten or more counts. The J gene is TRBJ1-1, the V gene TRBV7-9; D unresolved. The length of the CDR3 is 14 residues. The V gene's germline CDR1 is SEHNR and CDR2 FQNEAQ (reference sequence). Trimming left V 5 bases short and J 5 bases short, with 15 bases between. The CDR3 spells CASSILPGYTEAFF. In DNA form, the CDR3 reads TGTGCCAGCAGCATACTCCCGGGGTATACTGAAGCTTTCTTT.

At least ten counts were recorded for this clonotype. This chain links TRBV29-1 with TRBJ1-1; D not certain. The V gene lost 4 bases and the J gene lost 1 base, with 10 bases spanning the gap. The CDR3 totals 13 residues. Germline V CDR1 and CDR2: SQVTM, ANQGSEA. DNA for the CDR3: TGCAGCGTTGTTAGGCAGCAGAACACTGAAGCTTTCTTT. Protein sequence: CSVVRQQNTEAFF.

There are many counts of this clonotype. Germline and junction disagree at one end, which may indicate a read error. This chain uses TRBV10-3 with TRBJ2-3; the D gene is possibly TRBD1 (5 bases). Germline assignment: CDR1 ENHRY and CDR2 SYGVKD. The CDR3 has 14 residues. The CDR3 spells CAISESDSKDTQYF. Here the CDR3 DNA reads TGTGCCATCAGTGAGAGCGACAGCAAAGATACGCAGTATTTT.

A word on this clonotype: This may come from a read error, since a much larger clone is one base off. The rearrangement joins TRBV7-9 to TRBJ2-2, with a tentative D call TRBD2 (5 bases). CDR3 size: 14 residues. Germline CDR1 reads SEHNR; CDR2 reads FQNEAQ (reference sequence). CDR3 DNA sequence: TGTGCCGGCAGCTATGGACTGAACACCGGGGAGCTGTTTTTT. It translates to CAGSYGLNTGELFF.

The table lists this clonotype with many counts. The V call is TRBV5-4, the J call TRBJ2-2; D possibly corresponds to TRBD2 (5 bases). The CDR3 extends over 12 amino acids. V dropped 2 bases and J dropped 8 bases, with 7 bases sitting between them. Germline V gives CDR1 SGHNT, CDR2 YYREEE (reference sequence). The CDR3 spells CASSLLGGELFF. For the CDR3, the DNA is TGTGCCAGCAGCTTACTAGGAGGGGAGCTGTTTTTT. The full variable domain, in which reference TRBV5-4 and TRBJ2-2 provide the parts outside the CDR3, is ETGVTQSPTHLIKTRGQQVTLRCSSQSGHNTVSWYQQALGQGPQFIFQYYREEENGRGNFPPRFSGLQFPNYSSELNVNALELDDSALYLCASSLLGGELFFGEGSRLTVL.

Note on this clonotype: Germline is not matched at one junction end, which may reflect a read error. The chain combines TRBV12-5 with TRBJ2-2; 10 bases fit TRBD1. Germline V CDR1 and CDR2: LGHNT, FRNRAP. The CDR3 loop spans 18 amino acids. Written as DNA, the CDR3 is TGTGCTAGTGGTCCGAGATCCGGGACAGGGGTCGACACCGAGGAGCTGTTTTTT. Protein: CASGPRSGTGVDTEELFF.

Many counts were recorded for this clonotype. This chain joins TRBV30 and TRBJ2-3, with 9 bases matching TRBD1. Unmatched junction bases numbered 6, after V lost 3 bases and J lost 2 bases. The CDR3 length is 15 residues. Germline CDR1 and CDR2: GTSNPN and SVGIG (reference sequence). The CDR3 DNA sequence: TGTGCCTGGAGGGAAGACAGGGGGTACACAGATACGCAGTATTTT. It yields the protein CAWREDRGYTDTQYF.

This clonotype was counted a few times. This clone may be a read error of a much larger clone one base away. The chain employs TRBV7-3 and TRBJ2-5, with D perhaps matching TRBD2 (6 bases). V lost 5 bases and J 2 bases, leaving 18 bases between the germline ends. The CDR3 loop spans 16 amino acids. The V gene's germline CDR1 is SGHTA and CDR2 FQGTGA. The CDR3 region is CASSPWTNGGQETQYF. Here the CDR3 DNA reads TGTGCCAGCAGCCCTTGGACTAACGGGGGACAAGAGACCCAGTACTTC. Using reference TRBV7-3 and TRBJ2-5 for the parts outside the CDR3, the full variable domain is GAGVSQTPSNKVTEKGKYVELRCDPISGHTALYWYRQSLGQGPEFLIYFQGTGAADDSGLPNDRFFAVRPEGSVSTLKIQRTERGDSAVYLCASSPWTNGGQETQYFGPGTRLLVL.

This clonotype has a count of ten or more. The chain couples TRBV20-1 to TRBJ1-4, with D possibly matching TRBD1 (5 bases). The V gene lost 2 bases and the J gene lost 6 bases, with 16 bases spanning the gap. The germline CDR1 and CDR2 sequences are DFQATT and SNEGSKA (reference sequence). The CDR3 is 15 amino acids. The CDR3 nucleotides read TGCAGTGCTAGATCCGAGACAGCGGCTTATGAAAAACTGTTTTTT. This translates into CSARSETAAYEKLFF.

This clonotype was seen many times. The chain combines TRBV3-1 with TRBJ2-1; 9 bases match TRBD1. This CDR3 contains 14 residues. Germline CDR1 is LGHDT and CDR2 is YNNKEL (reference sequence). The V segment lost 7 bases and the J segment 5 bases; nucleotides outside the gene matches: 6. The CDR3 nucleotides are TGTGCCAGCACCAGACAGGGGGTTCACAATGAGCAGTTCTTC. Its protein product is CASTRQGVHNEQFF.

In its sample, this clonotype was seen once. J is TRBJ1-3 and V is TRBV3-1, with unresolved D. The CDR3 sequence is 13 residues long. Looked up from germline, CDR1 is LGHDT and CDR2 is YNNKEL (reference sequence). V dropped 5 bases and J dropped 4 bases, with 9 bases sitting between them. The CDR3 loop is CASSRAFGNTIYF. The CDR3 DNA reads as TGTGCCAGCAGCAGGGCTTTCGGAAACACCATATATTTT.

The chain uses TRBV7-9 and TRBJ2-1; no clear D gene. Trimming took off 2 bases at V and 0 bases at J, with 11 bases between the two ends. This CDR3 is built from 16 residues. Germline V gene data show CDR1 as SEHNR and CDR2 as FQNEAQ (reference sequence). The CDR3 protein is CASSLRPDGSYNEQFF. Here the CDR3 DNA reads TGTGCCAGCAGCTTACGACCCGACGGCTCCTACAATGAGCAGTTCTTC. Combining the CDR3 with reference TRBV7-9 and TRBJ2-1 gives the whole variable domain DTGVSQNPRHKITKRGQNVTFRCDPISEHNRLYWYRQTLGQGPEFLTYFQNEAQLEKSRLLSDRFSAERPKGSFSTLEIQRTEQGDSAMYLCASSLRPDGSYNEQFFGPGTRLTVL.

This clonotype was recorded at least ten times. The chain recombines TRBV6-2 or TRBV6-3 with TRBJ2-5; D is tentatively TRBD1 or TRBD2 (6 bases each). The V end was cut by 4 bases, the J end by 5 bases, with 11 bases between. The CDR3 is made up of 13 amino acids. The germline V gene encodes CDR1 MNHEY and CDR2 SVGEGT. The CDR3: CASSSPGAETQYF. DNA of the CDR3: TGTGCCAGCAGTTCCCCGGGGGCCGAGACCCAGTACTTC.

This clonotype was found many times. The gene calls are TRBV7-2 and TRBJ1-1, with 7 positions matching TRBD1. Losses at the gene ends were 6 bases for V and 0 bases for J; bases not matched to a gene: 1. The germline CDR1 and CDR2 sequences are SGHTA and FQGNSA. This CDR3 contains 13 residues. The CDR3, as DNA: TGTGCCAGCAGGGGACAGTTGAACACTGAAGCTTTCTTT. This translates into CASRGQLNTEAFF.

This clonotype was detected ten times or more. The V call is TRBV7-9, the J call TRBJ1-5; D may be TRBD1 (6 bases). Between the trimmed V and J ends, which lost 4 bases and 3 bases, there was a span of 16 bases. Germline CDR1 reads SEHNR; CDR2 reads FQNEAQ (reference sequence). This CDR3 comprises 16 residues. In nucleotides, the CDR3 is TGTGCCAGCAGCTCATCTATGGGACACCTCAATCAGCCCCAGCATTTT. It yields the protein CASSSSMGHLNQPQHF.

This clonotype was observed many times. The rearrangement joins TRBV19 to TRBJ2-7; no clear D. V was pared by 5 bases and J by 6 bases, with 11 bases between. The germline V gene encodes CDR1 LNHDA and CDR2 SQIVND (reference sequence). There are 12 residues in the CDR3. CDR3 DNA: TGTGCCAGTAGTTATTCTCGAGGCGAGCAGTACTTC. This encodes CASSYSRGEQYF.

Many counts were recorded for this clonotype. The chain joins TRBV20-1 to TRBJ2-3, with TRBD2 matching 15 bases. CDR3 size: 17 residues. Germline V lookup: CDR1 DFQATT, CDR2 SNEGSKA (reference sequence). V was pared by 5 bases and J by 6 bases, with 12 bases of the junction left unmatched. In DNA, the CDR3 is TGCAGTGCTGGTGGGACTAGCGGGGGGCCTCAATCTGATACGCAGTATTTT. This gives the protein CSAGGTSGGPQSDTQYF.

About this clonotype: A much larger clonotype is one base distant, so this may be a read error. V gene TRBV5-4 combines with J gene TRBJ2-5; TRBD1 aligns across 7 bases. The junction had 7 bases not matched to a gene; V was cut back by 7 bases and J by 1 base. The CDR3 loop spans 14 amino acids. In germline, CDR1 is SGHNT, CDR2 YYREEE (reference sequence). The CDR3 reads CASGRTGAQETQYF. The CDR3 nucleotides are TGTGCCAGCGGCAGAACAGGGGCCCAAGAGACCCAGTACTTC.

This clonotype was recorded a few times. This may arise from a read error, as a much more abundant clone is one base away. The chain links TRBV7-9 to TRBJ2-5; a possible D gene is TRBD1 (5 bases). Germline V CDR1 and CDR2: SEHNR, FQNEAQ (reference sequence). The CDR3 loop spans 16 amino acids. The V end lost 4 bases, the J end lost 4 bases, and 19 bases lay between the germline ends. In DNA, the CDR3 is TGTGCCAGCAGCTCCCCTCGCAGGGCGCCTCCAGAGACCCAGTACTTC. As protein: CASSSPRRAPPETQYF.

This clonotype was picked up many times. The chain combines TRBV29-1 with TRBJ2-3; 7 bases are a match to TRBD2. The CDR3 spans 12 residues. Germline V gives CDR1 SQVTM, CDR2 ANQGSEA. The J segment lost 4 bases and the V segment lost 8 bases, leaving 6 bases of the junction unmatched. In nucleotides, the CDR3 is TGCAGCTCGGGGGGTGGCGCAGATACGCAGTATTTT. Its protein product is CSSGGGADTQYF.